This TCR beta chain was identified in a study of blood T cell repertoires in COVID-19. Study information: T cells, B-cell-depleted T cells, or PBMCs provided the cDNA or gDNA that served as material.

In the original workflow: For nucleated cells, counts were estimated from reference gene primer amplification. Generated by immunoSEQ multiplex PCR, the TCRdb table keeps only in-frame clones and is missing some. The V and J calls and clone size were taken over from that table, and D and trimming were inferred from the DNA. The sample records about 22,000 clones, approximately 91% being singletons. The V end was cut by 1 base, the J end by 4 bases, with 8 bases between. Germline CDR1 is SGHAT and CDR2 is FQNNGV. There are 14 residues in the CDR3. The V call is TRBV11-2, the J call TRBJ2-1; D is undetermined. The TCR comes from a woman aged 70-85 years with active COVID-19. Sequencing input: peripheral blood. In nucleotides, the CDR3 is TGTGCCAGCAGCTTAGGTCCAGAATACAATGAGCAGTTCTTC. Translated, it gives CASSLGPEYNEQFF.